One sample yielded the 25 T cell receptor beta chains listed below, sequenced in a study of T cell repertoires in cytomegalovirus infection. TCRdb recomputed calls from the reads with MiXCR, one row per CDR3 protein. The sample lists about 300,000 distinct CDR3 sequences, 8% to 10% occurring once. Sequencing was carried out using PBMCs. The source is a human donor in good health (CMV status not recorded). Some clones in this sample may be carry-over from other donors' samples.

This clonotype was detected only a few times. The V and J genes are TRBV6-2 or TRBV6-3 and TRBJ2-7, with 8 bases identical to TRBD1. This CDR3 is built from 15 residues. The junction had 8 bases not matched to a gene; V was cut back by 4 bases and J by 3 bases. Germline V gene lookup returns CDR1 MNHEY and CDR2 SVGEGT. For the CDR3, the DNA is TGTGCCAGCAGTTCGGACAGGGTGACTCTCTACGAGCAGTACGTC. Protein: CASSSDRVTLYEQYV.

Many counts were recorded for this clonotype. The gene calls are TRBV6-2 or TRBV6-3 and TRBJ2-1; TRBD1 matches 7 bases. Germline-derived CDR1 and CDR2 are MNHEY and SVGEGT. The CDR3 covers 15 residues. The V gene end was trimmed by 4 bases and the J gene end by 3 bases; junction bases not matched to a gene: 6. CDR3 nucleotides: TGTGCCAGCAGTTTTAGGGGGCTGTACTACAATGAGCAGTTCTTC. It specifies CASSFRGLYYNEQFF.

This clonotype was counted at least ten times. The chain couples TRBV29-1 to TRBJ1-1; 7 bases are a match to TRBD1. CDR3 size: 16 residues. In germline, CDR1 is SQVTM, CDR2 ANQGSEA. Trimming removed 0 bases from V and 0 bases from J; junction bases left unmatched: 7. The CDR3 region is CSVEDDPGGLNTEAFF. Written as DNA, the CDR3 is TGCAGCGTTGAAGATGACCCAGGGGGGCTGAACACTGAAGCTTTCTTT.

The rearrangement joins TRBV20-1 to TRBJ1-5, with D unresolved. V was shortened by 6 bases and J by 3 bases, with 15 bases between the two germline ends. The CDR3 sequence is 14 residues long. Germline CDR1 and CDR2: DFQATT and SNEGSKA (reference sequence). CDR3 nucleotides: TGCAGTGCCCACGCCGCCGGATACAATCAGCCCCAGCATTTT. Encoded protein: CSAHAAGYNQPQHF.

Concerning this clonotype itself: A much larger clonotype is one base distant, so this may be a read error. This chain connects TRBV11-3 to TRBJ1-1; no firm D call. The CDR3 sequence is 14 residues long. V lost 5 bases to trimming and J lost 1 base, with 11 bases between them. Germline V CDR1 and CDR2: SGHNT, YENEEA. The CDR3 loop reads CASSPGLKNTEAFF. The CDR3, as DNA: TGTGCCAGCAGCCCAGGACTGAAGAACACTGAAGCTTTCTTT.

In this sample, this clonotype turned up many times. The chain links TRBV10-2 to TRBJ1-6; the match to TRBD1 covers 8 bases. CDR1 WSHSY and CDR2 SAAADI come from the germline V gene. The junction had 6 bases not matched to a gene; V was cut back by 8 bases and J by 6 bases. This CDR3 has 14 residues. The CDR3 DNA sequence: TGCGCCAGCCGACAGGGGCCTCCTAATTCACCCCTCCACTTT. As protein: CASRQGPPNSPLHF.

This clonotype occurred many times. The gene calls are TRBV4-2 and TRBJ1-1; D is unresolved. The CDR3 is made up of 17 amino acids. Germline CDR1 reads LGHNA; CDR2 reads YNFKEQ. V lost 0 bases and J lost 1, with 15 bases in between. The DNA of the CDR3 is TGTGCCAGCAGCCAAGAGGGAAAAGGCATCGGGAACACTGAAGCTTTCTTT. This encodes CASSQEGKGIGNTEAFF.

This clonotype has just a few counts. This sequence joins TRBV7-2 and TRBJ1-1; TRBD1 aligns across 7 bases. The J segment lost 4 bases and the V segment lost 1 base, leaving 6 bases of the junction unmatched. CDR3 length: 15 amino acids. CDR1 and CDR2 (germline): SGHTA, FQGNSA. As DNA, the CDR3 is TGTGCCAGCAGCTTAGTAGGAGGGGGCCCCACTGAAGCTTTCTTT. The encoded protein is CASSLVGGGPTEAFF.

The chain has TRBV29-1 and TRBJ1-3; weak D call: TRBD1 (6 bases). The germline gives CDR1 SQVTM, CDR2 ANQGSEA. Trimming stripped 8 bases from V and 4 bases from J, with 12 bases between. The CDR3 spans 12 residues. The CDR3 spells CSLRDIGNTIYF. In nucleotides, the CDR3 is TGCAGCCTCCGGGACATCGGAAACACCATATATTTT.

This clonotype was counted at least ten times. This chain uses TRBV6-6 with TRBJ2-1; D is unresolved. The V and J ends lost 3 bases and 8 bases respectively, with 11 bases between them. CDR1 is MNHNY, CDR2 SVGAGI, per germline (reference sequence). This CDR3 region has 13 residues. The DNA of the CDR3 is TGTGCCAGCAGTTATTTAGGTTCCGATGAGCAGTTCTTC. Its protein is CASSYLGSDEQFF.

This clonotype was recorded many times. The CDR3 loop reads CASSEDIRGTIYF. As DNA, the CDR3 is TGTGCCAGCAGTGAGGACATTCGCGGCACCATATATTTT. V and J are TRBV6-1 and TRBJ1-3; possibly TRBD1 for D (5 bases). V was clipped by 3 bases and J by 9 bases, with 12 bases between them. Germline CDR1 MNHNS, CDR2 SASEGT. The CDR3 loop spans 13 amino acids.

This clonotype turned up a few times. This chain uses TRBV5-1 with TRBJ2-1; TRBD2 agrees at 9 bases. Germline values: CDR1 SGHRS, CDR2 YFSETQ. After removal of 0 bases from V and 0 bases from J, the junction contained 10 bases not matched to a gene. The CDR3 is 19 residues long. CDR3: CASSLGVSGGLSSYNEQFF. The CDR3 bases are TGCGCCAGCAGCTTGGGGGTTAGCGGGGGCCTTAGCTCCTACAATGAGCAGTTCTTC.

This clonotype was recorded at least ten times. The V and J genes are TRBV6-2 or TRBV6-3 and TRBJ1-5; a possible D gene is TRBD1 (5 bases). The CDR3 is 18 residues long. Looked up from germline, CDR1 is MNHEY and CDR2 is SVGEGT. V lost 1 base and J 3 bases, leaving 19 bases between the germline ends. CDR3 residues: CASSYFIPGPPDNQPQHF. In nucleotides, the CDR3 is TGTGCCAGCAGTTACTTCATACCGGGACCTCCGGACAATCAGCCCCAGCATTTT.

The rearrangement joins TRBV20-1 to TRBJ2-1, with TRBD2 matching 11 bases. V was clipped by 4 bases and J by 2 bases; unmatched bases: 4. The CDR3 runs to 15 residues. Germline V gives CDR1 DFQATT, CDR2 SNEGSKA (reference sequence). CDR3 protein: CSATPLAGAYNEQFF. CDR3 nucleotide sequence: TGCAGTGCTACACCACTAGCGGGGGCCTACAATGAGCAGTTCTTC.

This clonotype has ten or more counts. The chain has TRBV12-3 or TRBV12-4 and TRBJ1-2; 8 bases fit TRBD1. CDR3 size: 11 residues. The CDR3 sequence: CVQTQGAGYTF. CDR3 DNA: TGTGTCCAAACCCAGGGGGCTGGCTACACCTTC.

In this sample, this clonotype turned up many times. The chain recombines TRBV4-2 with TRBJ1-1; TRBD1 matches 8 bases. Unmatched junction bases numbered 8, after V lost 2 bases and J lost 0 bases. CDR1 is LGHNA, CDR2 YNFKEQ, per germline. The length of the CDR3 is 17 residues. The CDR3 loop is CASSQTSDRGMNTEAFF. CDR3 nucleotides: TGTGCCAGCAGCCAAACCTCCGACAGGGGTATGAACACTGAAGCTTTCTTT.

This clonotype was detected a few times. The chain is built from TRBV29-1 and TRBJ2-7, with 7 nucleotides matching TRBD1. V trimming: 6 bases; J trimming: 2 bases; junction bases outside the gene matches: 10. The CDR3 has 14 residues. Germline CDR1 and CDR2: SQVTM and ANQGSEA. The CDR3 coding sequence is TGCAGCGTGGGGACAGCCCTGGGGCCCTACGAGCAGTACTTC. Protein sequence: CSVGTALGPYEQYF.

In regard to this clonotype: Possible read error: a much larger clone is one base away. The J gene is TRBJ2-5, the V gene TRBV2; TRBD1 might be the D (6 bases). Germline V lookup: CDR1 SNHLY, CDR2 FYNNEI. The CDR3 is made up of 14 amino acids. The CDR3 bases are TGTGCCAGCACTGGGGGCGGGTTTCAAGAGATCCAGTACTTC. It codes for CASTGGGFQEIQYF.

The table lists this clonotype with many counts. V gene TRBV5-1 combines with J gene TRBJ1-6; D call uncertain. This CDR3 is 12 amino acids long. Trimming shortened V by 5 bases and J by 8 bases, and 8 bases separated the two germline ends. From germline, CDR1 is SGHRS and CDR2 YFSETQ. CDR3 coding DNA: TGCGCCAGCAGAACCTCGGATTCACCCCTCCACTTT. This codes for CASRTSDSPLHF.

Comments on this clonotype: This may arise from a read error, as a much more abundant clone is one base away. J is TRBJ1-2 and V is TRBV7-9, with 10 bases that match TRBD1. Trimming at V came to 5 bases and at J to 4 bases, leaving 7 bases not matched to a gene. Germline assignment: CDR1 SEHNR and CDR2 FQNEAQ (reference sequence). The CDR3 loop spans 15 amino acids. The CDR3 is CASSPGQGESYGYTF. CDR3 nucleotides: TGTGCCAGCAGCCCAGGACAGGGGGAATCCTATGGCTACACCTTC. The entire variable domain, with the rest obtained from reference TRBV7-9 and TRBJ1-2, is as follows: DTGVSQNPRHKITKRGQNVTFRCDPISEHNRLYWYRQTLGQGPEFLTYFQNEAQLEKSRLLSDRFSAERPKGSFSTLEIQRTEQGDSAMYLCASSPGQGESYGYTFGSGTRLTVV.

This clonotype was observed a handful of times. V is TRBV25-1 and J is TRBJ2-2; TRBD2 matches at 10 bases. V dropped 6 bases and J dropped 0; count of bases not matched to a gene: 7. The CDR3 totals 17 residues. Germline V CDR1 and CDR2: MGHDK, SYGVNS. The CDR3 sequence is CASSGAAGGANTGELFF. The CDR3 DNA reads TGTGCCAGCAGCGGGGCAGCGGGGGGGGCGAACACCGGGGAGCTGTTTTTT.

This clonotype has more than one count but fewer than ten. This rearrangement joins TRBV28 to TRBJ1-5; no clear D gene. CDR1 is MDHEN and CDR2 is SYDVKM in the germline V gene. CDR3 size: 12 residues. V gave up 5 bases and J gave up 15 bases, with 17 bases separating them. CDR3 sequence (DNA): TGTGCCAGCAGTCCCTGGTTGGGGTACTGGCATTTT. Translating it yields CASSPWLGYWHF.

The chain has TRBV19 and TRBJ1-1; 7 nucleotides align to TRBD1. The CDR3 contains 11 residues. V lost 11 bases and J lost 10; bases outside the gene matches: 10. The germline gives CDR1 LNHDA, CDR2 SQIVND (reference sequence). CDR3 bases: TGTGCCGGAAATCCGGGACAGCGAGCTTTCTTT. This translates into CAGNPGQRAFF.

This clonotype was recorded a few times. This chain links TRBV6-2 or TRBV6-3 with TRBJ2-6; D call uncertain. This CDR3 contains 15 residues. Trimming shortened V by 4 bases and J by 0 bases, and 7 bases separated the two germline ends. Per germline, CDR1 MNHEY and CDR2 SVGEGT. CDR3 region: CASSLLNSGANVLTF. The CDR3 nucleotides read TGTGCCAGCAGTTTATTAAACTCTGGGGCCAACGTCCTGACTTTC.

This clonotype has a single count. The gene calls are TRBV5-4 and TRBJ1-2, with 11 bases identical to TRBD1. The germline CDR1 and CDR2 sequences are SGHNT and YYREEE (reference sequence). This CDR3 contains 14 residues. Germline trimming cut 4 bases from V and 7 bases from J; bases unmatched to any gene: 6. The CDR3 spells CASSDGQGAGGYTF. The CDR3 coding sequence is TGTGCCAGCAGCGACGGACAGGGGGCCGGTGGCTACACCTTC.